This TCR beta chain emerged from a study of T cells of healthy individuals. TCRdb reprocessed the 5' RACE reads with MiXCR, giving one entry per CDR3 protein. The table records tens of thousands of distinct CDR3 sequences, about 5% of them present only once. V was shortened by 8 bases and J by 6 bases, with 8 bases between the two germline ends. The CDR3 spans 10 residues. Germline loops: CDR1 MDHEN, CDR2 SYDVKM. This sequence was found in a female donor in good health. The genes are TRBV28 and TRBJ2-7; D possibly uses TRBD1 or TRBD2 (6 bases each). This CDR3 reads CASGGREQYF. The CDR3 DNA sequence: TGTGCCAGCGGGGGGCGCGAGCAGTACTTC.